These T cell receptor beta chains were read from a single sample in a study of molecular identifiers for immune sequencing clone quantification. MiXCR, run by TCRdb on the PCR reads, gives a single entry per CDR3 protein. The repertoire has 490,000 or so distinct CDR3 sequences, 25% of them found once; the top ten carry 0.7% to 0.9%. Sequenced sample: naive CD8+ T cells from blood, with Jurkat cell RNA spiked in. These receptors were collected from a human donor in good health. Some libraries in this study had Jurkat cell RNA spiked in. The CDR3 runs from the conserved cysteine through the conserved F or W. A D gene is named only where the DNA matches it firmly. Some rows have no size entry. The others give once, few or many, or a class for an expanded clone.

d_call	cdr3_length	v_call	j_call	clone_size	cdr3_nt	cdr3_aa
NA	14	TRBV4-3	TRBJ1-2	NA	TGCGCCAGCAGCCCCGAGGCAGAACTCTATGGCTACACCTTC	CASSPEAELYGYTF
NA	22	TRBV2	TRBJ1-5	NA	TGTGCCAGCAGTGAAGCGCTTCAGGCAGCAATAGTCGGTCTCTATAGCAATCAGCCCCAGCATTTT	CASSEALQAAIVGLYSNQPQHF
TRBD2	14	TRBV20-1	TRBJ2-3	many	TGCAGTGCTAGCCGGGGAGGGAGTACAGATACGCAGTATTTT	CSASRGGSTDTQYF
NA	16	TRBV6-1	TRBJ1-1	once	TGTGCCAGCAGTGATAATTTCCGGGACTATAGCTCTGAAGCTTCCTTT	CASSDNFRDYSSEASF
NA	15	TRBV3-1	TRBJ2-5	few	TGTGCCAGCAGTCGAAGGACCAGATCGGAAGAGACCCAGTACTTC	CASSRRTRSEETQYF
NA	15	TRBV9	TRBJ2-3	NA	TGTGCCAGCAGCCCTGAGAGGACTAGCACAGATACGCAGTATTTT	CASSPERTSTDTQYF
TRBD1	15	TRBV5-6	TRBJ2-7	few	TGTGCCAGCAGCTTGGGCGGGACAGGGGTCTACGAGCAGTACTTC	CASSLGGTGVYEQYF
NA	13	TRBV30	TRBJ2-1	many	TGTGCCTGGAGTGTATTACAGTACAATGAGCAGTTCTTC	CAWSVLQYNEQFF
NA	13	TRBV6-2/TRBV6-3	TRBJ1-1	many	TGTGCCAGCACCTATGTACTGAACACTGAAGCTTTCTTT	CASTYVLNTEAFF
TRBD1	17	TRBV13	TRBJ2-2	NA	TGTGCCAGCAGCTTAGGAGGGACAGGTGGACGTCCCGGGGAGCTGTTTTTT	CASSLGGTGGRPGELFF
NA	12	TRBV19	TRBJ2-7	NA	TGTGCCACCCGCGAGGGGACCTACGAGCAGTACTTC	CATREGTYEQYF
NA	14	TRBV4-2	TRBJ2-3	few	TGTGCCAGCAGCCAAGATCTTGGGGGCGGGGAGGGGTATTTT	CASSQDLGGGEGYF
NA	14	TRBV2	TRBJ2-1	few	TGTGCCAGCAGTGAGGCCTTGGTCTACAATGAGCAGTTCTTC	CASSEALVYNEQFF
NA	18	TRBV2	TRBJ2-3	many	TGTGCCAGCAGTGAAGCTAGCGCGCTTTTCGGGGGCGAAAATACGCAGTATTTT	CASSEASALFGGENTQYF
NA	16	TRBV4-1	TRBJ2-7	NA	TGCGCCAGCAGCCAAAAGGGGGGGCCCGTAGCCTACGAGCAGTACTTC	CASSQKGGPVAYEQYF
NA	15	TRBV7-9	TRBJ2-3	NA	TGTGCCAGCAGCTTAAACAGCCTTAGCACAGATACGCAGTATTTT	CASSLNSLSTDTQYF